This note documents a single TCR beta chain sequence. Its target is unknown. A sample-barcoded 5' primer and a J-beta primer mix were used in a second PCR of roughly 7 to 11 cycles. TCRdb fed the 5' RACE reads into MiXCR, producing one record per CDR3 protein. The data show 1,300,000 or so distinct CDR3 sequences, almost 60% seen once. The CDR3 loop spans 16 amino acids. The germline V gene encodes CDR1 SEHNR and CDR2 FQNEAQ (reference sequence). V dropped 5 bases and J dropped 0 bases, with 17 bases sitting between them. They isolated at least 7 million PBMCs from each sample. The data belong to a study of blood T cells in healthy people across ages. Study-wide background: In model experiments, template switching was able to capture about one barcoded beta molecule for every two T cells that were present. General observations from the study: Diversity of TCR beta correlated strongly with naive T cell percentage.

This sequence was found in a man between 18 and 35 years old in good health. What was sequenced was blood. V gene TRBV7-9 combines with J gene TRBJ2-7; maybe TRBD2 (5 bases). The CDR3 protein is CASSPIPLGSSYEQYF. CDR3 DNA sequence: TGTGCCAGCAGCCCCATCCCGCTTGGGAGCTCCTACGAGCAGTACTTC.